Below are 21 T cell receptor beta chains sequenced from a single sample in a study of CD8 T cells in ankylosing spondylitis. TCRdb called the 5' RACE reads again in MiXCR, with one record for every CDR3 protein. The sample lists 200,000 to 300,000 distinct CDR3 sequences, over 30% occurring once. The sample comprised blood, either unsorted or a sorted T cell fraction (not recorded which). Receptors originate from a male donor with ankylosing spondylitis or in good health (not recorded which).

This clonotype was seen a few times. The chain links TRBV7-3 to TRBJ2-1, with 8 nucleotides matching TRBD2. The CDR3 covers 18 residues. Losses at the gene ends were 2 bases for V and 0 bases for J; bases not matched to a gene: 9. The germline gives CDR1 SGHTA, CDR2 FQGTGA. Here the CDR3 reads CASSLYPAGDISYNEQFF. CDR3 bases: TGTGCCAGCAGCTTATACCCAGCGGGGGACATCTCCTACAATGAGCAGTTCTTC.

V is TRBV20-1 and J is TRBJ1-1; D gene uncertain. CDR1 and CDR2 (germline): DFQATT, SNEGSKA (reference sequence). The CDR3 has 13 amino acids. V shed 6 bases and J shed 7 bases, with 18 bases lying between them. The CDR3 region has the DNA TGCAGTGCCGGAGGAAATCCAGCCAATGAAGCTTTCTTT. It translates to CSAGGNPANEAFF.

The rearrangement joins TRBV6-2 or TRBV6-3 to TRBJ2-5; D may correspond to TRBD1 or TRBD2 (5 bases each). V shed 4 bases and J shed 5 bases, with 8 bases lying between them. This CDR3 spans 12 amino acids. From germline, CDR1 is MNHEY and CDR2 SVGEGT. The CDR3 loop reads CASSWGYETQYF. The CDR3 DNA follows: TGTGCCAGCAGTTGGGGGTACGAGACCCAGTACTTC.

This clonotype was seen a few times. This chain links TRBV7-9 with TRBJ1-1; D not certain. The CDR3 totals 14 residues. Germline CDR1 SEHNR, CDR2 FQNEAQ (reference sequence). With 6 bases removed from V and 5 bases from J, the gap between germline ends came to 16 bases. The CDR3 nucleotides read TGTGCCAGCAGTCCTCGGCAAACCGGGACTGAAGCTTTCTTT. It yields the protein CASSPRQTGTEAFF.

The genes are TRBV9 and TRBJ2-3; D could derive from TRBD1 or TRBD2 (5 bases each). Trimming left V 0 bases short and J 6 bases short, with 20 bases between. CDR1 and CDR2 from the germline V gene are SGDLS and YYNGEE. The CDR3 spans 17 residues. The CDR3 protein is CASSVGEGTRMADTQYF. The CDR3 DNA is TGTGCCAGCAGCGTAGGAGAAGGGACGAGGATGGCTGATACGCAGTATTTT.

The genes are TRBV7-3 and TRBJ2-5; 10 bases fit TRBD1. The V and J ends lost 5 bases and 2 bases, in that order; junction bases with no gene match: 5. Germline V gene sequence: CDR1 SGHTA, CDR2 FQGTGA. This CDR3 comprises 15 residues. CDR3 sequence: CASSRDRGWQETQYF. The CDR3 region has the DNA TGTGCCAGCAGCCGGGACAGGGGATGGCAAGAGACCCAGTACTTC.

This clonotype came up a few times. The chain uses TRBV3-1 and TRBJ2-1; D unclear. The germline V gene encodes CDR1 LGHDT and CDR2 YNNKEL (reference sequence). The CDR3 is 12 residues long. With 1 base removed from V and 6 bases from J, the gap between germline ends came to 4 bases. The CDR3 spells CASSQGPNEQFF. The CDR3 bases are TGTGCCAGCAGCCAAGGCCCCAATGAGCAGTTCTTC.

CDR3: CASSLSPGTGEETQYF. The CDR3 DNA reads TGTGCCAGCAGTTTATCCCCCGGGACAGGGGAAGAGACCCAGTACTTC. The V and J genes are TRBV12-3 or TRBV12-4 and TRBJ2-5, with TRBD1 identical over 10 bases. J was trimmed by 3 bases and V by 2 bases; bases with no gene match: 6. CDR3 size: 16 residues.

The chain carries TRBV20-1 and TRBJ2-7; TRBD2 aligns across 9 bases. With 4 bases clipped from V and 7 bases from J, the junction kept 17 bases outside the gene matches. The CDR3 totals 16 residues. From germline, CDR1 is DFQATT and CDR2 SNEGSKA (reference sequence). The CDR3 DNA reads as TGCAGTGCTACGGGTGCTGAGCGGGGGGCCAGGGGAGAGCAGTACTTC. Translating gives CSATGAERGARGEQYF.

This clonotype was observed a few times. The gene calls are TRBV20-1 and TRBJ2-2; a possible D gene is TRBD1 (6 bases). The V gene lost 0 bases and the J gene lost 3 bases, with 14 bases spanning the gap. The CDR3 sequence is 16 residues long. From germline, CDR1 is DFQATT and CDR2 SNEGSKA (reference sequence). Here the CDR3 reads CSARDWAGTYTGELFF. CDR3 nucleotides: TGCAGTGCTAGAGATTGGGCAGGGACATACACCGGGGAGCTGTTTTTT.

The rearrangement joins TRBV29-1 to TRBJ2-7; D possibly corresponds to TRBD1 (6 bases). The length of the CDR3 is 12 residues. The V gene's germline CDR1 is SQVTM and CDR2 ANQGSEA. V was cut by 3 bases and J by 0 bases, with 6 bases left in between. This CDR3 is CSVEDSSYEQYF. CDR3 DNA sequence: TGCAGCGTTGAGGACAGCTCCTACGAGCAGTACTTC.

The CDR3 bases are TGTGCCAGCAGTTGGGGACAGGTCGGGTTCTTC. This codes for CASSWGQVGFF. This chain links TRBV12-3 or TRBV12-4 with TRBJ2-1; 8 bases map to TRBD1. The CDR3 loop spans 11 amino acids. The ends lost 4 bases at V and 15 bases at J; junction bases unmatched: 5.

This clonotype has only one observation. CDR3 region: CASSPTGNNEKLFF. CDR3 nucleotide sequence: TGCGCCAGCAGCCCGACAGGGAACAATGAAAAACTGTTTTTT. The chain couples TRBV5-1 to TRBJ1-4; 7 bases fit TRBD1. This CDR3 region has 14 residues. Germline loops: CDR1 SGHRS, CDR2 YFSETQ. J gave up 5 bases and V 4 bases, and 5 bases lay outside the gene matches.

The chain joins TRBV7-2 to TRBJ2-2, with TRBD1 as a possible D gene (7 bases). Trimming left V 4 bases short and J 3 bases short, with 18 bases between. Germline lookup yields CDR1 SGHTA and CDR2 FQGNSA. The CDR3 is 17 amino acids. The CDR3 DNA follows: TGTGCCAGCAGCTCGGGGCGGGACAGAGGGTACACCGGGGAGCTGTTTTTT. It yields the protein CASSSGRDRGYTGELFF.

The chain couples TRBV6-1 to TRBJ1-2; 8 bases are a match to TRBD1. V was pared by 6 bases and J by 4 bases, with 10 bases of the junction left unmatched. CDR3 size: 15 residues. The germline CDR1 and CDR2 sequences are MNHNS and SASEGT. CDR3 bases: TGTGCCAGCAGCCAAAGAAGACAGGGGATCTATGGCTACACCTTC. Encoded protein: CASSQRRQGIYGYTF.

V usage is TRBV10-3 and J usage is TRBJ2-7; D uncertain. V lost 2 bases and J 6 bases, leaving 20 bases between the germline ends. This CDR3 comprises 16 residues. The germline CDR1 and CDR2 sequences are ENHRY and SYGVKD. CDR3 residues: CAISERIPGQSGEQYF. The CDR3 nucleotides read TGTGCCATCAGTGAGCGGATACCGGGCCAATCCGGCGAGCAGTACTTC.

The chain has TRBV7-6 and TRBJ2-7, with D perhaps given as TRBD1 or TRBD2 (6 bases each). Trimming removed 5 bases at V and 5 bases at J, with 19 bases between. Germline-derived CDR1 and CDR2 are SGHVS and FNYEAQ. The CDR3 spans 15 residues. This CDR3 is CASSAIGGLYDEQYF. DNA of the CDR3: TGTGCCAGCAGCGCTATAGGGGGGCTCTATGACGAGCAGTACTTC.

This clonotype came up many times. The gene calls are TRBV20-1 and TRBJ1-1; 7 nucleotides match TRBD1. V lost 6 bases, J lost 3 bases, and 13 bases stayed unmatched. Germline assignment: CDR1 DFQATT and CDR2 SNEGSKA (reference sequence). CDR3 length: 15 amino acids. CDR3 residues: CSAPVYRGGDTEAFF. CDR3 in DNA: TGCAGTGCCCCGGTATACAGGGGTGGAGACACTGAAGCTTTCTTT.

Only a few counts were recorded for this clonotype. The chain couples TRBV12-3 or TRBV12-4 to TRBJ2-7; 8 nucleotides agree with TRBD1. The CDR3 has 16 residues. V was pared by 5 bases and J by 2 bases, with 11 bases of the junction left unmatched. The CDR3 protein is CASSPSGQGAAYEQYF. CDR3 nucleotides: TGTGCCAGCAGTCCCTCAGGACAGGGTGCGGCCTACGAGCAGTACTTC.

The rearrangement uses TRBV27 and TRBJ2-2, with 10 bases aligning to TRBD1. With V trimmed by 3 bases and J by 3 bases, 4 bases remained unmatched. Germline values: CDR1 MNHEY, CDR2 SMNVEV (reference sequence). This CDR3 comprises 16 residues. CDR3: CASSLTGGLDTGELFF. The CDR3 nucleotides read TGTGCCAGCAGTTTGACAGGGGGCTTGGACACCGGGGAGCTGTTTTTT.

This clonotype occurred a few times. The chain employs TRBV5-5 and TRBJ2-2; 7 nucleotides align to TRBD1. The J segment lost 0 bases and the V segment lost 3 bases, leaving 5 bases of the junction unmatched. The germline V gene encodes CDR1 SGHKS and CDR2 YYEKEE (reference sequence). The CDR3 length is 16 residues. CDR3 sequence: CASSSSRGSNTGELFF. CDR3 coding DNA: TGTGCCAGCAGCTCGAGCAGGGGGTCGAACACCGGGGAGCTGTTTTTT.